The 27 T cell receptor beta chains below were found in one sample sequenced in a study of high-grade serous ovarian cancer treatment subgroups. Tumor tissue was taken before any definitive surgery or chemotherapy was given. Sequenced by immunoSEQ multiplex PCR; TCRdb stores in-frame clones only, minus some. The data hold more than 8,000 clones, with approximately 70% observed a single time. The source material was tumor tissue. These receptors all stem from a human donor with high-grade serous ovarian cancer.

V gene TRBV6-1 combines with J gene TRBJ2-7; TRBD1 matches 8 bases. The CDR3 covers 14 residues. V lost 9 bases, J lost 2 bases, and 9 bases stayed unmatched. CDR1 is MNHNS, CDR2 SASEGT, per germline. The CDR3 sequence is CASRGTGYAYEQYF. DNA for the CDR3: TGTGCCAGTCGAGGGACAGGTTATGCCTACGAGCAGTACTTC.

The CDR3 spells CASSPGPRTFKLFF. CDR3 sequence (DNA): TGTGCCAGCAGTCCGGGACCGCGGACCTTTAAACTGTTTTTT. The V call is TRBV27, the J call TRBJ1-4; D may be TRBD1 (5 bases). V was pared by 5 bases and J by 11 bases, with 18 bases between. Germline CDR1 and CDR2: MNHEY and SMNVEV (reference sequence). This CDR3 has 14 residues.

The V gene is TRBV7-3, the J gene TRBJ2-7, with TRBD2 matching over 8 bases. V lost 5 bases, J lost 1 base, and 13 bases stayed unmatched. The CDR3 consists of 17 residues. Germline CDR1 reads SGHTA; CDR2 reads FQGTGA. CDR3 sequence: CASSPRIDSGDSYEQYF. Here the CDR3 DNA reads TGTGCCAGCAGCCCCAGGATTGATAGCGGGGATTCCTACGAGCAGTACTTC. Together with reference TRBV7-3 and TRBJ2-7, the CDR3 gives the full variable domain: GAGVSQTPSNKVTEKGKYVELRCDPISGHTALYWYRQSLGQGPEFLIYFQGTGAADDSGLPNDRFFAVRPEGSVSTLKIQRTERGDSAVYLCASSPRIDSGDSYEQYFGPGTRLTVT.

The chain couples TRBV2 to TRBJ2-2, with D possibly TRBD2 on 6 matching bases. The germline V gene has CDR1 SNHLY and CDR2 FYNNEI. V dropped 4 bases and J dropped 1 base, with 10 bases sitting between them. CDR3 length equals 15 residues. The CDR3 DNA reads as TGTGCCAGCAGTGGGGGTAGCGGGAACACCGGGGAGCTGTTTTTT. As protein: CASSGGSGNTGELFF.

The chain combines TRBV7-9 with TRBJ2-2, with D perhaps matching TRBD2 (6 bases). This CDR3 region has 16 residues. Trimming took off 8 bases at V and 1 base at J, with 17 bases between the two ends. The germline V gene has CDR1 SEHNR and CDR2 FQNEAQ (reference sequence). The CDR3 DNA is TGTGCCAGCCCCGTCGTACCGGGACTGAACACCGGGGAGCTGTTTTTT. Encoded protein: CASPVVPGLNTGELFF.

This clone showed up just a few times. V gene TRBV7-2 combines with J gene TRBJ1-2; D is unresolved. This CDR3 is built from 12 residues. The V gene lost 5 bases and the J gene lost 8 bases, with 12 bases spanning the gap. Germline CDR1 reads SGHTA; CDR2 reads FQGNSA. In DNA, the CDR3 is TGTGCCAGCAGCCCCAAGAATAGGGGCTACACCTTC. It yields the protein CASSPKNRGYTF.

This clone was found once. The rearrangement uses TRBV7-3 and TRBJ2-1; 9 bases agree with TRBD2. Germline trimming cut 2 bases from V and 4 bases from J; bases unmatched to any gene: 6. CDR3 length: 16 amino acids. The germline V gene has CDR1 SGHTA and CDR2 FQGTGA. The CDR3 here is CASSLYGLAGYNEQFF. The CDR3 DNA sequence: TGTGCCAGCAGCTTATATGGGCTAGCGGGATACAATGAGCAGTTCTTC.

The chain employs TRBV19 and TRBJ2-7; 9 bases are a match to TRBD1. Germline V gene lookup returns CDR1 LNHDA and CDR2 SQIVND (reference sequence). Trimming cost V 3 bases and J 3 bases; bases outside gene matches: 6. The CDR3 extends over 15 amino acids. The CDR3 loop reads CASSIYRGPGYEQYF. The CDR3 region has the DNA TGTGCCAGTAGTATCTACAGGGGGCCCGGCTACGAGCAGTACTTC.

This clone has only one observation. The chain carries TRBV27 and TRBJ2-7, with 7 positions matching TRBD1. This CDR3 region has 15 residues. Germline V gene sequence: CDR1 MNHEY, CDR2 SMNVEV (reference sequence). J gave up 0 bases and V 3 bases, and 5 bases lay outside the gene matches. The CDR3 region is CASSFAWTGSYEQYF. The CDR3 DNA reads as TGTGCCAGCAGTTTCGCTTGGACAGGCTCCTACGAGCAGTACTTC.

This clone was counted between two and nine times. One end of the junction is discordant with germline, which a read error may explain. This chain links TRBV7-7 with TRBJ2-5; D gene unclear. CDR3 length: 13 residues. The germline V gene has CDR1 SSHAT and CDR2 FNYEAQ (reference sequence). CDR3 in DNA: TGTGCTAGCAGCTCGAAACTCCAAGAGACCCAGTACTTC. Residues: CASSSKLQETQYF.

This clone was recorded a few times. This chain uses TRBV4-2 with TRBJ2-1; 7 nucleotides match TRBD1. J gave up 0 bases and V 3 bases, and 8 bases lay outside the gene matches. The CDR3 totals 17 residues. The germline V gene encodes CDR1 LGHNA and CDR2 YNFKEQ. This CDR3 is CASSHPLTGSSYNEQFF. CDR3 nucleotides: TGTGCCAGCAGCCACCCGTTGACAGGGAGCTCCTACAATGAGCAGTTCTTC.

A few counts support this clone. The chain links TRBV21-1 to TRBJ2-1; the D call TRBD2 from the table was never checked on the DNA. TRBV21-1 corresponds to a pseudogene. The CDR3 extends over 17 amino acids. CDR3 in amino acids: CASSKEASGKPYNEQFF. The CDR3 DNA sequence: TGTGCCAGCAGCAAAGAGGCTAGCGGGAAACCCTACAATGAGCAGTTCTTC.

This clone was counted between two and nine times. The rearrangement links TRBV7-9 to TRBJ1-2; D is possibly TRBD1 (5 bases). In germline, CDR1 is SEHNR, CDR2 FQNEAQ (reference sequence). Trimming removed 5 bases at V and 3 bases at J, with 19 bases between. The length of the CDR3 is 16 residues. The CDR3 is CASSPPRRDGDYGYTF. CDR3 nucleotides: TGTGCCAGCAGCCCACCTCGGCGGGACGGAGACTATGGCTACACCTTC. Combining the CDR3 with reference TRBV7-9 and TRBJ1-2 gives the whole variable domain DTGVSQNPRHKITKRGQNVTFRCDPISEHNRLYWYRQTLGQGPEFLTYFQNEAQLEKSRLLSDRFSAERPKGSFSTLEIQRTEQGDSAMYLCASSPPRRDGDYGYTFGSGTRLTVV.

The J gene is TRBJ1-1, the V gene TRBV4-3; TRBD1 matches at 8 bases. The CDR3 contains 15 residues. Germline V gene sequence: CDR1 LGHNA, CDR2 YSLEER. Trimming at V came to 4 bases and at J to 1 base, leaving 5 bases not matched to a gene. DNA for the CDR3: TGCGCCAGCAGCCGAAGTGGACAGGGGAACACTGAAGCTTTCTTT. Its translation is CASSRSGQGNTEAFF.

The chain recombines TRBV11-1 with TRBJ2-3; 9 nucleotides line up with TRBD2. Germline V gives CDR1 SGHAT, CDR2 FQDESV (reference sequence). This CDR3 has 15 residues. V gave up 7 bases and J gave up 5 bases; unmatched junction bases: 10. In nucleotides, the CDR3 is TGTGCCAGCACCGCTGCGGCGGGAGGGCAAGATACGCAGTATTTT. Translation gives CASTAAAGGQDTQYF.

The rearrangement uses TRBV29-1 and TRBJ2-7; possibly TRBD2 for D (5 bases). Germline-derived CDR1 and CDR2 are SQVTM and ANQGSEA. The CDR3 contains 14 residues. V was cut by 0 bases and J by 2 bases, with 11 bases left in between. The CDR3 DNA follows: TGCAGCGTTGAAGAACGGTCGGGGACCTACGAGCAGTACTTC. This sequence encodes CSVEERSGTYEQYF.

V gene TRBV5-1 combines with J gene TRBJ1-4, with TRBD1 identical over 8 bases. The CDR3 covers 15 residues. The V gene's germline CDR1 is SGHRS and CDR2 YFSETQ. J gave up 7 bases and V 3 bases, and 8 bases lay outside the gene matches. The CDR3 reads CASSSTGEVREKLFF. CDR3 sequence (DNA): TGCGCCAGCAGCTCGACAGGGGAAGTGCGTGAAAAACTGTTTTTT.

The rearrangement uses TRBV10-3 and TRBJ2-2, with D tentatively TRBD1 (6 bases). This CDR3 has 15 amino acids. Germline V lookup: CDR1 ENHRY, CDR2 SYGVKD. V dropped 11 bases and J dropped 2 bases, with 18 bases sitting between them. The CDR3 reads CALHPRGINTGELFF. In DNA form, the CDR3 reads TGTGCCCTTCACCCCAGGGGAATAAACACCGGGGAGCTGTTTTTT.

In DNA, the CDR3 is TGTGCCAGCTCACCACAAAGGCTGGGGTACACTGAAGCTTTCTTT. Translated: CASSPQRLGYTEAFF. The genes are TRBV18 and TRBJ1-1; D is unresolved. Deletions cut 1 base from V and 3 bases from J, with 12 bases between. This CDR3 has 15 residues. The germline V gene encodes CDR1 KGHSH and CDR2 LQKENI.

The J gene is TRBJ2-7, the V gene TRBV6-5, with D unclear. Germline loops: CDR1 MNHEY, CDR2 SVGAGI. Trimming removed 2 bases from V and 5 bases from J, with 7 bases in between. This CDR3 contains 12 residues. The CDR3: CASSYTADEQYF. DNA for the CDR3: TGTGCCAGCAGTTACACAGCAGACGAGCAGTACTTC.

The rearrangement joins TRBV7-8 to TRBJ2-3, with D tentatively TRBD1 (5 bases). V gave up 6 bases and J gave up 0 bases, with 7 bases separating them. The CDR3 is 13 amino acids. Germline V gene sequence: CDR1 SGHVS, CDR2 FQNEAQ. The CDR3 bases are TGTGCCAGCAGGGCAGGGAGCACAGATACGCAGTATTTT. Translation gives CASRAGSTDTQYF.

This chain joins TRBV4-3 and TRBJ2-6; TRBD2 aligns across 7 bases. Germline V CDR1 and CDR2: LGHNA, YSLEER. V lost 2 bases, J lost 0 bases, and 1 base stayed unmatched. The CDR3 loop spans 16 amino acids. The CDR3 spells CASSQSGASGANVLTF. As DNA, the CDR3 is TGCGCCAGCAGCCAAAGCGGGGCCTCTGGGGCCAACGTCCTGACTTTC.

The chain uses TRBV14 and TRBJ2-7; D is ambiguous. CDR1 SGHDN and CDR2 FVKESK come from the germline V gene. CDR3 length: 14 amino acids. The V gene lost 4 bases and the J gene lost 3 bases, with 13 bases spanning the gap. The CDR3 DNA is TGTGCCAGCAGCCTTCTCTCGGGTAACTACGAGCAGTACTTC. Translating it yields CASSLLSGNYEQYF.

The chain has TRBV4-3 and TRBJ1-6; weak D call: TRBD1 (5 bases). Germline assignment: CDR1 LGHNA and CDR2 YSLEER. This CDR3 spans 15 amino acids. V shed 0 bases and J shed 8 bases, with 11 bases lying between them. CDR3 nucleotide sequence: TGCGCCAGCAGCCAAGACTGGCAGGGTGATTCACCCCTCCACTTT. As protein: CASSQDWQGDSPLHF.

The chain recombines TRBV4-2 with TRBJ2-1; unclear D gene. V was shortened by 0 bases and J by 6 bases, with 15 bases between the two germline ends. The CDR3 has 16 residues. Per germline, CDR1 LGHNA and CDR2 YNFKEQ. The CDR3 sequence: CASSQDRLDATNEQFF. In nucleotides, the CDR3 is TGTGCCAGCAGCCAAGATAGGCTGGACGCTACCAATGAGCAGTTCTTC.

V and J are TRBV15 and TRBJ1-1, with D hard to call. The V and J ends lost 0 bases and 6 bases respectively, with 5 bases between them. CDR1 LNHNV and CDR2 YYDKDF come from the germline V gene (reference sequence). The CDR3 loop spans 12 amino acids. Here the CDR3 DNA reads TGTGCCACCAGCAGAGATCGCGCTGAAGCTTTCTTT. Amino acids: CATSRDRAEAFF.

Only a few counts were recorded for this clone. The J gene is TRBJ2-1, the V gene TRBV9, with D unresolved. V was pared by 4 bases and J by 1 base, with 9 bases between. The CDR3 sequence is 14 residues long. From germline, CDR1 is SGDLS and CDR2 YYNGEE. The CDR3 here is CASSMTASYNEQFF. The CDR3 DNA sequence: TGTGCCAGCAGCATGACCGCGTCCTACAATGAGCAGTTCTTC.